The present entry profiles one TCR beta chain with its context. Its antigen is still unknown. There were no patients with prior chemotherapy, radiotherapy or other malignancies, and all were node-negative on CT and PET/CT. Amplification of TCR beta CDR3 from genomic DNA used two-round multiplex PCR. First-round PCR, the initial amplification, used primers specific to each TRBV and TRBJ gene. From the multiplex PCR reads, TCRdb called clonotypes with MiXCR, one entry per CDR3 protein. In the table there are fewer than 25,000 distinct CDR3 sequences, about 37% of which are singletons. This sample is drawn from a study of prognosis after radiotherapy for stage I lung cancer. Study-wide context: Radiotherapy: SBRT, 3 to 5 fractions, biologically effective dose at least 100 Gy. A handful of patients receiving radiotherapy then developed distant metastases (median roughly seven months), with around 15 showing no significant progression.

Findings and caveats of the study: The median unique TCR clone count dropped from roughly 10,000 to 7,000 after stereotactic body radiation therapy.

Sequencing was performed on PBMCs, taken before or after stereotactic body radiation therapy (not recorded which). The receptor was isolated from a donor aged 50 or older with non-small cell lung cancer.

CDR3 nucleotide sequence: TGTGCCAGCAGTATTCAGGGGGCGGGGGATTCACCCCTCCACTTT. Translated: CASSIQGAGDSPLHF. The genes are TRBV12-3 or TRBV12-4 and TRBJ1-6; TRBD1 matches at 8 bases. V trimming: 5 bases; J trimming: 8 bases; junction bases outside the gene matches: 8. CDR3 length: 15 amino acids.